Listed below are T cell receptor beta chains from one sample, sequenced in a study of human versus mouse CDR3 diversity and MHC coevolution. This table comes from immunoSEQ multiplex PCR, and its TCRdb copy is limited to in-frame clones, with some not included. The profile shows over 60,000 clones, 85% to 95% of them singletons. The specimen was naive CD4+ T cells from blood. The origin of the receptors is a person aged 30 to 70 in good health. Both conserved end residues are part of each CDR3. The D gene is left open where the match is weak. Expanded clones are given a class, and other clones once, few, many or no size at all.

J | length | D | size | V | DNA | CDR3
TRBJ1-5 | 18 | . | . | TRBV18 | TGTGCCAGCTCACCACCATCGGTGGGGCCGGGAGGTCGTCAGCCCCAGCATTTT | CASSPPSVGPGGRQPQHF
TRBJ2-3 | 16 | . | once | TRBV7-9 | TGTGCCAGCAGCGTTTTCGATTGGACAGCGATAGATACGCAGTATTTT | CASSVFDWTAIDTQYF
TRBJ1-5 | 14 | . | . | TRBV18 | TGTGCCAGCTCACCATTGGGGGGTAATCAGCCCCAGCATTTT | CASSPLGGNQPQHF
TRBJ2-2 | 16 | . | . | TRBV2 | TGTGCCAGCAGTGAAGCGGGGGGGCATAGTGTCGGGGAGCTGTTTTTT | CASSEAGGHSVGELFF
TRBJ1-1 | 14 | TRBD1 | . | TRBV9 | TGTGCCAGCAGCGGCCAGGGGGTAGGCACTGAAGCTTTCTTT | CASSGQGVGTEAFF
TRBJ2-5 | 15 | . | . | TRBV5-1 | TGCGCCAGCAGCTTGGAGCCCATCGTACAAGAGACCCAGTACTTC | CASSLEPIVQETQYF
TRBJ2-7 | 15 | . | . | TRBV2 | TGTGCCAGCAGTGATATGGCCGGAGAGTCCTACGAGCAGTACTTC | CASSDMAGESYEQYF
TRBJ2-3 | 16 | TRBD2 | . | TRBV5-1 | TGCGCCAGCAGCTCAGGACTAGCGGGGGGACCAGATACGCAGTATTTT | CASSSGLAGGPDTQYF
TRBJ2-3 | 13 | . | once | TRBV5-1 | TGCGCCAGCAGCTTGGAGGGCAGGGGACCGCAGTATTTT | CASSLEGRGPQYF
TRBJ1-4 | 16 | TRBD1 | . | TRBV5-1 | TGCGCCAGCAGCTTGGGGCGGACAGGGGCGGATGAAAAACTGTTTTTT | CASSLGRTGADEKLFF
TRBJ2-7 | 16 | TRBD2 | . | TRBV9 | TGTGCCAGCAGCGTAGGGTCGACTAGCGGGCTACTTGAGCAGTACTTC | CASSVGSTSGLLEQYF
TRBJ1-2 | 13 | . | . | TRBV11-2 | TGTGCCACCCCCGGGGGAATCAACTATGGCTACACCTTC | CATPGGINYGYTF
TRBJ1-5 | 14 | . | . | TRBV19 | TGTGCCAGTAGTACCAGACAGTCAAATCAGCCCCAGCATTTT | CASSTRQSNQPQHF
TRBJ1-2 | 14 | . | . | TRBV6-7 | TGTGCCAGCAGTTACCCCAAAGATCCGGATGGCTACACCTTC | CASSYPKDPDGYTF
TRBJ2-3 | 14 | TRBD2 | . | TRBV6-5 | TGTGCCAGCCGGGACTACCTACGCACAGATACGCAGTATTTT | CASRDYLRTDTQYF
TRBJ2-5 | 15 | TRBD1 | . | TRBV30 | TGTGCCTGGAGTTCAACTACCGACAGGGGCAAGACCCAGTACTTC | CAWSSTTDRGKTQYF
TRBJ2-2 | 13 | . | once | TRBV28 | TGTGCCAGCAGGCCCTACAGCACCGGGGAGCTGTTTTTT | CASRPYSTGELFF
TRBJ2-7 | 14 | TRBD1 | . | TRBV28 | TGTGCCAGCAGTTCCGGGACAGGGGACTACGAGCAGTACTTC | CASSSGTGDYEQYF
TRBJ1-3 | 15 | . | . | TRBV2 | TGTGCCAGCAGTGTCGGCACAGGATCTGGAAACACCATATATTTT | CASSVGTGSGNTIYF
TRBJ2-3 | 17 | TRBD2 | . | TRBV5-1 | TGCGCCAGCAGCTTGGGACGTAGCGGGAGGTTTACAGATACGCAGTATTTT | CASSLGRSGRFTDTQYF
TRBJ1-1 | 15 | TRBD1 | . | TRBV9 | TGTGCCAGCAGCGGTAAACAGGGGGCCGGCACTGAAGCTTTCTTT | CASSGKQGAGTEAFF
TRBJ2-3 | 12 | . | . | TRBV29-1 | TGCAGCGTTGGAACAAACACAGATACGCAGTATTTT | CSVGTNTDTQYF
TRBJ2-1 | 11 | . | . | TRBV20-1 | TGCAGTGCCGACTGGGTCAATGAGCAGTTCTTC | CSADWVNEQFF
TRBJ1-3 | 17 | TRBD1 | few | TRBV7-9 | TGTGCCAGCAGCTTAAGTGGACAGGGGGCAAAAGGAAACACCATATATTTT | CASSLSGQGAKGNTIYF
TRBJ1-5 | 15 | TRBD1 | . | TRBV5-1 | TGCGCCAGCAGCTTGGGACAGGGGGCCGGTCAGCCCCAGCATTTT | CASSLGQGAGQPQHF
TRBJ1-5 | 15 | . | . | TRBV5-8 | TGTGCCAGCAGCTTCAGGAACAGGTCCAATCAGCCCCAGCATTTT | CASSFRNRSNQPQHF
TRBJ1-1 | 14 | . | . | TRBV10-1 | TGCGCCAGCAGTGGTCAGGGGTCGGACACTGAAGCTTTCTTT | CASSGQGSDTEAFF
TRBJ2-5 | 16 | . | . | TRBV4-1 | TGCGCCAGCAGCCAGATAGGCATGAGACAGCAAGAGACCCAGTACTTC | CASSQIGMRQQETQYF
TRBJ2-3 | 16 | TRBD2 | . | TRBV6-6 | TGTGCCAGCAGTCCAAGACTAGCGGGCCGCACAGATACGCAGTATTTT | CASSPRLAGRTDTQYF
TRBJ1-3 | 16 | . | . | TRBV7-6 | TGTGCCAGCAGCTTATCCACACGAACCTCTGGAAACACCATATATTTT | CASSLSTRTSGNTIYF
TRBJ1-6 | 12 | . | . | TRBV6-5 | TGTGCCAGCAGTTCACTGAATTCACCCCTCCACTTT | CASSSLNSPLHF
TRBJ1-6 | 14 | . | . | TRBV7-9 | TGTGCCAGCAGCTTATACAGGGATAATTCACCCCTCCACTTT | CASSLYRDNSPLHF
TRBJ1-1 | 15 | . | . | TRBV7-2 | TGTGCCAGCAGCTTAATGAGATCCCTGAACACTGAAGCTTTCTTT | CASSLMRSLNTEAFF
TRBJ2-2 | 14 | . | . | TRBV19 | TGTGCCAGTAATGGAGGGGGCAAGGCCGGGGAGCTGTTTTTT | CASNGGGKAGELFF
TRBJ2-7 | 13 | . | . | TRBV28 | TGTGCCAGCAGAGAAGCGGCGACCTACGAGCAGTACTTC | CASREAATYEQYF
TRBJ1-2 | 16 | TRBD1 | . | TRBV6-4 | TGTGCCAGCAGGATAGGGGCAGGGGGCGAGAACTATGGCTACACCTTC | CASRIGAGGENYGYTF
TRBJ1-4 | 17 | . | few | TRBV21-1 | TGTGCCAGCAGCATACCGGGACAGGGGGCGTCTAATGAAAAACTGTTTTTT | CASSIPGQGASNEKLFF